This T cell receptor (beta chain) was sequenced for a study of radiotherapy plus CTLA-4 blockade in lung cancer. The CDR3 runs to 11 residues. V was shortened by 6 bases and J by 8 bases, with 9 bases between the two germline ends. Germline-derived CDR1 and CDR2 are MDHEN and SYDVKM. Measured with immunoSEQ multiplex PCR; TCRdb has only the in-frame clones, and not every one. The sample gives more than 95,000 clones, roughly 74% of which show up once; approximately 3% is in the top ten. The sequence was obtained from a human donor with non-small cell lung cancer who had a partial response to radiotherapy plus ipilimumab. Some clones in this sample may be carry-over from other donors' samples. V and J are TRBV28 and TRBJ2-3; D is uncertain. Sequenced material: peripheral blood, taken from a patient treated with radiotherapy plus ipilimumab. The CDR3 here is CASSERRTQYF. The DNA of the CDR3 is TGTGCCAGCAGCGAGCGCCGTACGCAGTATTTT.